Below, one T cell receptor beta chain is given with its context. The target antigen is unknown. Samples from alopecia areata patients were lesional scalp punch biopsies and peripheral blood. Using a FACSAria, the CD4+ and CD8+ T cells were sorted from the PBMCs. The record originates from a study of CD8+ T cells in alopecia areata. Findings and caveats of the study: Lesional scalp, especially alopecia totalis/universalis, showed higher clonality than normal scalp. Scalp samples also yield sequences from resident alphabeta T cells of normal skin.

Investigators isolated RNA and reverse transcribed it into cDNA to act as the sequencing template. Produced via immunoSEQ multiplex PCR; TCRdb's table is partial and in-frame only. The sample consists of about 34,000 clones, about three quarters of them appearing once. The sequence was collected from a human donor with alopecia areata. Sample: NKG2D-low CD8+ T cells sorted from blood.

The DNA for the CDR3 is TGTGCCAGCAGTTACACCCCGGGGGAGGGCACAGATACGCAGTATTTT. Translation: CASSYTPGEGTDTQYF. This chain joins TRBV6-5 and TRBJ2-3; D might be TRBD2 (6 bases). Germline V lookup: CDR1 MNHEY, CDR2 SVGAGI. CDR3 length equals 16 residues. V was trimmed by 2 bases and J by 1 base, leaving 13 bases between them.